Following are 8 T cell receptor beta chains from one sample sequenced in a study of T-cell reconstitution after alpha-beta-depleted transplantation in children (dated by TCRdb to about 2016). The library was made by PCR. TCRdb lists the instrument as Illumina HiSeq 2500. To normalize quantification of the TCRbeta repertoire, the TCR libraries were built with molecular barcoding that relied on unique molecular identifiers. TCRdb itself trimmed the public reads at Q25 with fastp, ran MiXCR and retained productive beta chains. Every distinct CDR3 protein forms one entry, paired with its most common genes and DNA. Across this sample there are some 400,000 distinct CDR3 sequences, with approximately 20% seen only once. Of the sample, 3.5% to 4% falls within the top ten clones. Sample: PBMCs from the stem cell graft donor, taken from the stem cell graft. Every receptor here comes from a human donor who donated a stem cell graft to a child with acute myeloid leukemia.

The V call is TRBV5-1, the J call TRBJ2-2; D remains ambiguous. Trimming took off 2 bases at V and 0 bases at J, with 11 bases between the two ends. The germline CDR1 and CDR2 sequences are SGHRS and YFSETQ. This CDR3 spans 16 amino acids. The chain's CDR3 is CASSFGQTTNTGELFF. The DNA of the CDR3 is TGCGCCAGCAGCTTCGGGCAGACAACGAACACCGGGGAGCTGTTTTTT.

The chain couples TRBV25-1 to TRBJ2-1; TRBD2 agrees at 10 bases. The CDR3 extends over 18 amino acids. V lost 3 bases, J lost 1 base, and 9 bases stayed unmatched. Germline CDR1 is MGHDK and CDR2 is SYGVNS. The CDR3 region is CASSELLAGTRSYNEQFF. CDR3 bases: TGTGCCAGCAGTGAGCTACTAGCGGGAACCAGATCCTACAATGAGCAGTTCTTC.

V is TRBV29-1 and J is TRBJ1-1, with 7 nucleotides matching TRBD1. The J segment lost 0 bases and the V segment lost 4 bases, leaving 11 bases of the junction unmatched. The CDR3 length is 16 residues. The germline gives CDR1 SQVTM, CDR2 ANQGSEA. The CDR3 reads CSVARGQWVMNTEAFF. The CDR3 DNA reads as TGCAGCGTTGCCCGGGGACAGTGGGTAATGAACACTGAAGCTTTCTTT. Filled out from reference TRBV29-1 and TRBJ1-1, the complete variable domain reads SAVISQKPSRDICQRGTSLTIQCQVDSQVTMMFWYRQQPGQSLTLIATANQGSEATYESGFVIDKFPISRPNLTFSTLTVSNMSPEDSSIYLCSVARGQWVMNTEAFFGQGTRLTVV.

The rearrangement uses TRBV12-3 or TRBV12-4 and TRBJ2-1; 11 bases are shared with TRBD2. This CDR3 has 15 amino acids. V trimming: 5 bases; J trimming: 5 bases; junction bases outside the gene matches: 5. The CDR3 spells CASSPNSGRDNEQFF. CDR3 DNA sequence: TGTGCCAGCAGTCCAAATAGCGGGAGGGACAATGAGCAGTTCTTC.

V gene TRBV12-3 or TRBV12-4 combines with J gene TRBJ2-3; D unresolved. The CDR3 has 14 amino acids. V dropped 8 bases and J dropped 2 bases, with 14 bases sitting between them. CDR3 DNA: TGTGCCAGCCGCTTCCTCGAATCCACAGATACGCAGTATTTT. Protein: CASRFLESTDTQYF.

This clonotype was detected only a few times. The chain uses TRBV4-3 and TRBJ2-1; D may be TRBD2 (6 bases). There are 20 residues in the CDR3. Trimming removed 1 base at V and 0 bases at J, with 22 bases between. Germline V lookup: CDR1 LGHNA, CDR2 YSLEER. The DNA for the CDR3 is TGCGCCAGCAGCCAAGTCCCAGCGGGCCCCGAACTCAACTCCTACAATGAGCAGTTCTTC. This encodes CASSQVPAGPELNSYNEQFF.

This clonotype was detected ten times or more. The genes are TRBV12-3 or TRBV12-4 and TRBJ1-1, with D perhaps matching TRBD1 (6 bases). V lost 5 bases, J lost 6 bases, and 13 bases lay in between. CDR3 size: 13 residues. The CDR3, as DNA: TGTGCCAGCAGTCCAGGGGCCTACGCTGAAGCTTTCTTT. This sequence encodes CASSPGAYAEAFF.

This clonotype has just a few counts. The rearrangement joins TRBV5-5 to TRBJ2-5; TRBD2 might be the D (6 bases). The CDR3 runs 16 residues. From germline, CDR1 is SGHKS and CDR2 YYEKEE (reference sequence). Between the trimmed V and J ends, which lost 1 base and 0 bases, there was a span of 13 bases. The CDR3 DNA reads as TGTGCCAGCAGCTTGTATCGGGAGAAATACCAAGAGACCCAGTACTTC. The encoded protein is CASSLYREKYQETQYF.